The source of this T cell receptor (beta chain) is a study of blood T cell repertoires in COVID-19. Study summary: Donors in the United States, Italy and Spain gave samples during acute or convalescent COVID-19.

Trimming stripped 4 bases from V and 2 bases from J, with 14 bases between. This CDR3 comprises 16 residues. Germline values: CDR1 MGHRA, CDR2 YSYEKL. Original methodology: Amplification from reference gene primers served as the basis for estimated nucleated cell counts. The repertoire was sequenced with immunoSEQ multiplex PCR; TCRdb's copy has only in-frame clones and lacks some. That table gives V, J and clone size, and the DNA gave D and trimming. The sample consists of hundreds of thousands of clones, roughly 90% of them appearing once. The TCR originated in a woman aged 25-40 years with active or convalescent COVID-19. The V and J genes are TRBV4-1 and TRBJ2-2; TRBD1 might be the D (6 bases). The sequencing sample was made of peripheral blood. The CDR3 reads CASSRSGTLNTGELFF. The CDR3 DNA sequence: TGCGCCAGCAGCCGGTCCGGGACACTAAACACCGGGGAGCTGTTTTTT.